The 9 T cell receptor beta chains presented below share a single source sample, sequenced in a study of T-cell reconstitution after alpha-beta-depleted transplantation in children. Unique molecular identifiers were used in preparing the TCRbeta library. MiXCR, run by TCRdb on the PCR reads, gives a single entry per CDR3 protein. The data contain around 270,000 distinct CDR3 sequences, about 9.4% of them seen just once; the ten biggest clones take up just under 7.5%. Sequencing was performed on PBMCs, taken before TCRalphabeta/CD19-depleted stem cell transplant. These receptors originate from a boy under two years old with acute myeloid leukemia, due to receive a stem cell transplant.

This clonotype was picked up many times. This sequence joins TRBV7-2 and TRBJ2-2, with TRBD1 as a possible D gene (6 bases). The CDR3 loop spans 17 amino acids. The germline V gene has CDR1 SGHTA and CDR2 FQGNSA. Trimming took off 2 bases at V and 0 bases at J, with 13 bases between the two ends. DNA for the CDR3: TGTGCCAGCAGCTTAACCCCGGGACATACGAACACCGGGGAGCTGTTTTTT. This sequence encodes CASSLTPGHTNTGELFF.

This clonotype was counted ten times or more. The V call is TRBV11-2, the J call TRBJ1-3; no clear D gene. Germline assignment: CDR1 SGHAT and CDR2 FQNNGV. The CDR3 has 16 residues. Trimming stripped 1 base from V and 3 bases from J, with 13 bases between. The CDR3 here is CASSLVVPELGNTIYF. CDR3 DNA: TGTGCCAGCAGCTTAGTAGTGCCGGAGCTTGGAAACACCATATATTTT. The whole variable domain, remainder taken from reference TRBV11-2 and TRBJ1-3, is EAGVAQSPRYKIIEKRQSVAFWCNPISGHATLYWYQQILGQGPKLLIQFQNNGVVDDSQLPKDRFSAERLKGVDSTLKIQPAKLEDSAVYLCASSLVVPELGNTIYFGEGSWLTVV.

The chain links TRBV28 to TRBJ1-5; the D is unclear. Trimming removed 3 bases from V and 9 bases from J, with 15 bases in between. This CDR3 spans 14 amino acids. Germline-derived CDR1 and CDR2 are MDHEN and SYDVKM. CDR3 protein: CASSFDGVRMPQHF. The CDR3 DNA sequence: TGTGCCAGCAGTTTCGACGGGGTAAGGATGCCCCAGCATTTT.

At least ten counts were recorded for this clonotype. The rearrangement uses TRBV5-5 and TRBJ2-2; D is uncertain. The CDR3 runs 13 residues. With 3 bases removed from V and 1 base from J, the gap between germline ends came to 4 bases. The germline gives CDR1 SGHKS, CDR2 YYEKEE (reference sequence). As DNA, the CDR3 is TGTGCCAGCAGCTGGAAGAACACCGGGGAGCTGTTTTTT. Translated, it gives CASSWKNTGELFF.

This clonotype was seen repeatedly, ten times or more. The chain couples TRBV7-2 to TRBJ2-7; 14 nucleotides line up with TRBD2. After removal of 4 bases from V and 4 bases from J, the junction contained 6 bases not matched to a gene. Per germline, CDR1 SGHTA and CDR2 FQGNSA. The CDR3 has 16 residues. The CDR3 reads CASSSTSGRAGYEQYF. The DNA of the CDR3 is TGTGCCAGCAGCTCGACTAGCGGGAGGGCCGGATACGAGCAGTACTTC.

This clonotype has at least ten counts. The chain links TRBV27 to TRBJ1-6, with D perhaps matching TRBD1 (5 bases). Germline-derived CDR1 and CDR2 are MNHEY and SMNVEV (reference sequence). The ends were cut back, 8 bases at V and 6 bases at J, with 11 bases in the middle. CDR3 length: 13 amino acids. DNA for the CDR3: TGTGCCAGCCGATGGGGGGGTAATTCACCCCTCCACTTT. It is translated as CASRWGGNSPLHF.

Many counts were recorded for this clonotype. J is TRBJ1-3 and V is TRBV29-1; tentatively, D is TRBD1 (5 bases). Per the germline V gene, CDR1 is SQVTM and CDR2 is ANQGSEA. Trimming stripped 4 bases from V and 0 bases from J, with 7 bases between. CDR3 length: 13 amino acids. The CDR3 here is CSVGDSSGNTIYF. The DNA of the CDR3 is TGCAGCGTTGGAGACAGCTCTGGAAACACCATATATTTT.

This clonotype showed up many times. The chain links TRBV4-3 to TRBJ1-4; 9 bases match TRBD1. Germline CDR1 and CDR2: LGHNA and YSLEER. The length of the CDR3 is 13 residues. The trim removed 8 bases at V and 8 bases at J, leaving 6 bases unmatched. CDR3 bases: TGCGCCAGCGGGTGGACAGGGGAAGAAAAACTGTTTTTT. Translation gives CASGWTGEEKLFF.

The chain uses TRBV20-1 and TRBJ1-1; the D gene is possibly TRBD1 (6 bases). Germline lookup yields CDR1 DFQATT and CDR2 SNEGSKA (reference sequence). Trimming took off 0 bases at V and 0 bases at J, with 14 bases between the two ends. The CDR3 covers 16 residues. The CDR3 protein is CSARDRRAGVNTEAFF. CDR3 DNA sequence: TGCAGTGCTAGAGACCGGAGGGCAGGGGTGAACACTGAAGCTTTCTTT.